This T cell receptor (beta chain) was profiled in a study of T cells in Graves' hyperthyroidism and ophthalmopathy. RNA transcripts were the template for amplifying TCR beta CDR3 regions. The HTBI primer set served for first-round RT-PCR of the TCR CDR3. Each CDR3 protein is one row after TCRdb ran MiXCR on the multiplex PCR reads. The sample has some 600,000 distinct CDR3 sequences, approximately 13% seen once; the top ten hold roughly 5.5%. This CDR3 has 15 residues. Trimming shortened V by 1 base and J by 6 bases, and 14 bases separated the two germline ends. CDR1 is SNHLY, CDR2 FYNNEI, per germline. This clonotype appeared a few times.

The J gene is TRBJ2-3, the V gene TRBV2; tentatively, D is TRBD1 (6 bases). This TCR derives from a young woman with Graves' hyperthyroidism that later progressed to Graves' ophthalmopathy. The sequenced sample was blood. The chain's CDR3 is CASSEGGQPLDTQYF. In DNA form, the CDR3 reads TGTGCCAGCAGTGAAGGGGGGCAGCCTCTTGATACGCAGTATTTT.